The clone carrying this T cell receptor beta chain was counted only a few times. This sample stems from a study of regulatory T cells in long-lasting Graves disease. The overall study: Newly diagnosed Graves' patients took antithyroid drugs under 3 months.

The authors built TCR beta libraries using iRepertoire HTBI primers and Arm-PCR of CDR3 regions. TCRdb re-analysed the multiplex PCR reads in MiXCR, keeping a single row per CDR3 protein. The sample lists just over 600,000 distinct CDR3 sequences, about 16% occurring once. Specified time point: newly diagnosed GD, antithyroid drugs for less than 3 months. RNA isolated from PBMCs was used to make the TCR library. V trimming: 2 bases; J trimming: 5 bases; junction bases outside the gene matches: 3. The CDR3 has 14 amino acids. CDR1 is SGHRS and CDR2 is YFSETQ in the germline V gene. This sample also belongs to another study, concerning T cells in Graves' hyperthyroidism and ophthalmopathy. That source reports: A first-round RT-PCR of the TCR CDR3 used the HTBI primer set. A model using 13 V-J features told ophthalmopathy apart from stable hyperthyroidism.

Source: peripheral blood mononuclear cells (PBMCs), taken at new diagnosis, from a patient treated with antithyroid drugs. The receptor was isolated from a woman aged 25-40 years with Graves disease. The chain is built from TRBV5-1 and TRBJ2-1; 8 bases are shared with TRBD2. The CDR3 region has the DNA TGCGCCAGCAGCTTAGGGACTAGAGACAATGAGCAGTTCTTC. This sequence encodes CASSLGTRDNEQFF.